This entry lists 2 T cell receptor beta chains sequenced from one sample in a study of T cell responses to AZD1222 COVID-19 vaccine. Measured with immunoSEQ multiplex PCR; TCRdb has only the in-frame clones, and not every one. The data show about 110,000 clones, with about four fifths seen just once and 4% to 5% held by the top ten. Here the sequenced sample was peripheral blood, taken on day 0 of AZD1222 vaccination. Receptor source: an adult in good health.

As concerns this clone: One end of the junction is discordant with germline, which a read error may explain. The chain combines TRBV6-1 with TRBJ1-2, with D tentatively TRBD1 (5 bases). Germline CDR1 and CDR2: MNHNS and SASEGT. The CDR3 consists of 12 residues. CDR3 in amino acids: CASGEGKRGYTF. CDR3 in DNA: TGTGCCAGCGGTGAGGGGAAGAGGGGCTACACCTTC.

The chain combines TRBV27 with TRBJ2-7; 7 bases are shared with TRBD1. The CDR3 loop spans 12 amino acids. Trimming removed 6 bases from V and 5 bases from J; junction bases left unmatched: 4. Germline lookup yields CDR1 MNHEY and CDR2 SMNVEV (reference sequence). DNA for the CDR3: TGTGCCAGCAGCCCTCAGGGGGACGAGCAGTACTTC. Its translation: CASSPQGDEQYF.